Shown below are 21 T cell receptor beta chains from a single sample sequenced in a study of tumor-infiltrating lymphocytes in primary liver carcinoma. In addition to blood RNA drawn from unsorted whole blood, germline DNA was extracted. TCR beta cDNA came from roughly 450 ng total RNA, primed with a constant-region primer. A slightly modified ARM-PCR protocol with three nested multiplex PCR rounds produced these TCR beta libraries. The two initial PCR rounds, roughly 10 cycles each, used TRBV1-TRBV30 forward and C-beta reverse primers. Using its own MiXCR run on the multiplex PCR reads, TCRdb lists one record per CDR3 protein. The data show some 180,000 distinct CDR3 sequences, roughly three fifths seen once. Sample: peripheral blood. Receptors originate from a man aged 35-49 years with primary liver carcinoma and hepatitis B virus infection.

As concerns this clonotype: This clone may be a read error of a much larger clone one base away. The chain uses TRBV14 and TRBJ2-1; 9 bases match TRBD2. The germline gives CDR1 SGHDN, CDR2 FVKESK. The CDR3 extends over 15 amino acids. The CDR3 region has the DNA TGTGCCAGCAGTGCCGTAGCGGGAGCCTACAATGAGGAGTTCTTC. It encodes CASSAVAGAYNEEFF.

The genes are TRBV6-6 and TRBJ1-1; 9 bases fit TRBD1. Germline assignment: CDR1 MNHNY and CDR2 SVGAGI (reference sequence). The ends lost 6 bases at V and 0 bases at J; junction bases unmatched: 5. The CDR3 length is 15 residues. CDR3 sequence: CASSRQGGVNTEAFF. For the CDR3, the DNA is TGTGCCAGCAGCCGACAGGGGGGGGTGAACACTGAAGCTTTCTTT.

There are a few counts of this clonotype. The V gene is TRBV12-3 or TRBV12-4, the J gene TRBJ2-7; 7 nucleotides line up with TRBD1. This CDR3 is 13 amino acids long. The V and J ends lost 8 bases and 1 base, in that order; junction bases with no gene match: 5. The CDR3 sequence: CASVVQGSYEQYF. CDR3 bases: TGTGCCAGCGTCGTACAGGGGTCCTACGAGCAGTACTTC.

This chain joins TRBV30 and TRBJ2-5; no definite D call. V lost 2 bases, J lost 4 bases, and 11 bases lay in between. Germline V CDR1 and CDR2: GTSNPN, SVGIG (reference sequence). CDR3 length: 13 residues. This CDR3 is CAWSPLSGETQYF. The CDR3 DNA is TGTGCCTGGAGTCCCCTTTCGGGAGAGACCCAGTACTTC.

The chain has TRBV4-1 and TRBJ2-2; D possibly corresponds to TRBD2 (5 bases). Trimming took off 4 bases at V and 4 bases at J, with 13 bases between the two ends. The CDR3 has 15 residues. In germline, CDR1 is MGHRA, CDR2 YSYEKL. As DNA, the CDR3 is TGCGCCAGCAGCCCAGTTCACGGAGGCACCGGGGAGCTGTTTTTT. Amino acids: CASSPVHGGTGELFF.

This clonotype was counted a few times. The chain has TRBV4-2 and TRBJ2-7; D is undetermined. The CDR3 is 13 amino acids. Looked up from germline, CDR1 is LGHNA and CDR2 is YNFKEQ. V was clipped by 0 bases and J by 4 bases, with 7 bases between them. The CDR3 region has the DNA TGTGCCAGCAGCCAAGATCCGTATTACGAGCAGTACTTC. Residues: CASSQDPYYEQYF.

Comments on this clonotype: Germline is not matched at one junction end, which may reflect a read error. The chain links TRBV11-3 to TRBJ2-2; D is undetermined. CDR3 length: 15 amino acids. Looked up from germline, CDR1 is SGHNT and CDR2 is YENEEA. CDR3 nucleotides: TGTGCCAGCAGTCCGAGCTGGGGTGGCACCAGGGAGCTGTTTTTT. Its translation is CASSPSWGGTRELFF.

With respect to this clonotype: This may stem from a read error, because a much larger clone lies one nucleotide away. This chain connects TRBV29-1 to TRBJ2-7; D is possibly TRBD1 or TRBD2 (5 bases each). The ends were cut back, 7 bases at V and 0 bases at J, with 22 bases in the middle. The CDR3 has 16 amino acids. Germline CDR1 and CDR2: SQVTM and ANQGSEA. The CDR3 loop reads CSAVLAGTASSYEQYF. The CDR3 coding sequence is TGCAGCGCTGTATTGGCCGGGACGGCGAGCTCCTACGAGCAGTACTTC.

In the case of this clonotype: A much larger clone differs by one base, so this may be a read error. The V gene is TRBV11-2, the J gene TRBJ1-1; perhaps TRBD1 as D (6 bases). The germline gives CDR1 SGHAT, CDR2 FQNNGV. V dropped 5 bases and J dropped 4 bases, with 26 bases sitting between them. The CDR3 spans 18 residues. CDR3 sequence: CASSPIGGHDLRGTEAFF. The CDR3 bases are TGTGCCAGCAGCCCAATTGGGGGACATGACCTTAGGGGCACTGAAGCTTTCTTT.

This clonotype was recorded a few times. The chain carries TRBV6-1 and TRBJ1-1; D perhaps matches TRBD1 (5 bases). The CDR3 is made up of 10 amino acids. Germline-derived CDR1 and CDR2 are MNHNS and SASEGT. V lost 11 bases, J lost 1 base, and 5 bases lay in between. DNA of the CDR3: TGTGCCGGGGGGAACACTGAAGCTTTCTTT. This translates into CAGGNTEAFF.

The rearrangement uses TRBV10-3 and TRBJ2-1; a weak D match, TRBD2 (7 bases). The length of the CDR3 is 13 residues. Germline CDR1 is ENHRY and CDR2 is SYGVKD. Trimming took off 4 bases at V and 6 bases at J, with 10 bases between the two ends. The chain's CDR3 is CAISGGGGNEQFF. In nucleotides, the CDR3 is TGTGCCATCAGTGGAGGGGGGGGCAATGAGCAGTTCTTC.

Regarding this clonotype: One end of the junction is discordant with germline, which a read error may explain. CDR3 sequence: CDSSLTYEQYF. In DNA form, the CDR3 reads TGTGACAGCAGTTTGACTTACGAGCAGTACTTC. The V and J genes are TRBV12-3 or TRBV12-4 and TRBJ2-7; D is uncertain. The CDR3 extends over 11 amino acids.

Worth noting for this clonotype: A read error may produce the germline difference seen at one junction end. J is TRBJ2-7 and V is TRBV6-5; D is undetermined. Germline values: CDR1 MNHEY, CDR2 SVGAGI. This CDR3 region has 14 residues. CDR3 sequence reads: CASSYREFSYKQYF. DNA of the CDR3: TGTGCCAGCAGTTACAGGGAATTCTCCTACAAGCAGTACTTC.

This clonotype has more than one count but fewer than ten. J is TRBJ2-5 and V is TRBV29-1; D is uncertain. Germline V lookup: CDR1 SQVTM, CDR2 ANQGSEA. This CDR3 contains 14 residues. V lost 4 bases to trimming and J lost 3 bases, with 15 bases between them. DNA for the CDR3: TGCAGCGTTGTGACCTCCGCATCTAAAGAGACCCAGTACTTC. Encoded protein: CSVVTSASKETQYF.

Comments on this clonotype: One base away lies a much larger clone, so this may be a sequencing read error. This chain links TRBV29-1 with TRBJ2-3, with 7 bases identical to TRBD2. With V trimmed by 7 bases and J by 4 bases, 17 bases remained unmatched. This CDR3 contains 16 residues. Per the germline V gene, CDR1 is SQVTM and CDR2 is ANQGSEA. This CDR3 is CSAKPTSRRVPDTQYF. The CDR3 DNA reads as TGCAGCGCCAAACCGACTAGCAGGAGGGTCCCAGATACGCAGTATTTT.

On this clonotype: One junction end does not reproduce the germline sequence, and a read error may be involved. CDR3 loop: CVSSLNRGAYNEQFF. CDR3 coding DNA: TGTGTCAGCAGTCTGAACCGGGGCGCCTACAATGAGCAGTTCTTC. V is TRBV6-2 or TRBV6-3 and J is TRBJ2-1, with D tentatively TRBD1 or TRBD2 (5 bases each). CDR1 is MNHEY, CDR2 SVGEGT, per germline. CDR3 length: 15 residues.

V gene TRBV11-2 combines with J gene TRBJ1-1; D is possibly TRBD1 (5 bases). V was trimmed by 3 bases and J by 7 bases, leaving 21 bases between them. The CDR3 totals 16 residues. Germline V gives CDR1 SGHAT, CDR2 FQNNGV. The CDR3 region is CASSFFEGLSDIEAFF. As DNA, the CDR3 is TGTGCCAGCAGCTTTTTTGAGGGGCTGTCGGACATTGAAGCTTTCTTT. Complete variable domain (other parts from reference TRBV11-2 and TRBJ1-1): EAGVAQSPRYKIIEKRQSVAFWCNPISGHATLYWYQQILGQGPKLLIQFQNNGVVDDSQLPKDRFSAERLKGVDSTLKIQPAKLEDSAVYLCASSFFEGLSDIEAFFGQGTRLTVV.

The chain employs TRBV6-1 and TRBJ1-5, with D unresolved. Germline CDR1 reads MNHNS; CDR2 reads SASEGT. V lost 4 bases, J lost 7 bases, and 14 bases lay in between. The CDR3 runs to 14 residues. The chain's CDR3 is CASSGPEYGQPQHF. In DNA, the CDR3 is TGTGCCAGCAGTGGACCGGAGTATGGACAGCCCCAGCATTTT.

Worth noting for this clonotype: An end of the junction does not agree with germline; a read error may underlie this. The chain is built from TRBV11-2 and TRBJ2-7; maybe TRBD2 (5 bases). The CDR3 runs 14 residues. Germline V gene sequence: CDR1 SGHAT, CDR2 FQNNGV. CDR3: CVSSRERKAYEQYF. Here the CDR3 DNA reads TGTGTCAGCAGTCGCGAGCGGAAAGCCTACGAGCAGTACTTC.

For this clonotype: A much larger clone is a single base away; this may be a read error. The gene calls are TRBV11-2 and TRBJ2-1, with D possibly matching TRBD1 (5 bases). CDR3 length: 16 residues. Per germline, CDR1 SGHAT and CDR2 FQNNGV. The CDR3 nucleotides read TGTGCCAGCAGCCTCAGACAGCCTCCTAACTACAATAAGCAGTTCTTC. Its translation: CASSLRQPPNYNKQFF.

This chain joins TRBV29-1 and TRBJ2-1; a weak D match, TRBD1 (6 bases). Trimming took off 4 bases at V and 8 bases at J, with 12 bases between the two ends. Germline CDR1 SQVTM, CDR2 ANQGSEA. This CDR3 comprises 12 residues. The CDR3 reads CSVVGGPHEQFF. CDR3 in DNA: TGCAGCGTTGTAGGGGGACCCCATGAGCAGTTCTTC.